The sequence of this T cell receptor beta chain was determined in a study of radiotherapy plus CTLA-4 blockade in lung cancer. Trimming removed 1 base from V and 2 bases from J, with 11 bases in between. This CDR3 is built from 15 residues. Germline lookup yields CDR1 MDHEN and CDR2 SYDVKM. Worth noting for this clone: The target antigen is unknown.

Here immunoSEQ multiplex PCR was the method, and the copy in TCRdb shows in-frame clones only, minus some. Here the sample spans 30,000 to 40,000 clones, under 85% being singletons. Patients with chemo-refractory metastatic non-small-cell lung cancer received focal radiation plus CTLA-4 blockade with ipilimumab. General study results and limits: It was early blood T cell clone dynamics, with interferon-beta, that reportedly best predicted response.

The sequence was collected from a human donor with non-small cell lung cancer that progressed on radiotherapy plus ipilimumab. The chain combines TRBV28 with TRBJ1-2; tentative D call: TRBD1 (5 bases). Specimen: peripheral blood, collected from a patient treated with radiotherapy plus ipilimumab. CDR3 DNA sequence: TGTGCCAGCAGTTTATCGGGGCAGATGAACTATGGCTACACCTTC. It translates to CASSLSGQMNYGYTF.